This passage covers 19 T cell receptor beta chains from one sample sequenced in a study of T cell responses to AZD1222 COVID-19 vaccine. TCRdb keeps only in-frame clones here, not all; method: immunoSEQ multiplex PCR. The sample has 100,000 or so clones, 88% seen once. Material: peripheral blood, obtained on day 0 of AZD1222 vaccination. These receptors all come from an adult in good health.

J is TRBJ2-1 and V is TRBV2, with D possibly being TRBD1 or TRBD2 (5 bases each). Trimming shortened V by 5 bases and J by 12 bases, and 17 bases separated the two germline ends. Germline loops: CDR1 SNHLY, CDR2 FYNNEI. This CDR3 has 13 residues. The CDR3 bases are TGTGCCAGCAGTCGTGGGAGACCTCAGGGGCAGTTCTTC. Protein product: CASSRGRPQGQFF.

The rearrangement joins TRBV23-1 to TRBJ1-2; D gene uncertain. TRBV23-1 is an open reading frame whose function is uncertain. The CDR3 is 17 amino acids. Trimming shortened V by 0 bases and J by 5 bases, and 19 bases separated the two germline ends. CDR3 sequence reads: CASSQSKKHPVRYGYTF. CDR3 bases: TGCGCCAGCAGTCAATCGAAAAAACATCCCGTCAGATATGGCTACACCTTC.

This sequence joins TRBV25-1 and TRBJ2-1, with TRBD1 identical over 10 bases. The CDR3 length is 15 residues. Germline V CDR1 and CDR2: MGHDK, SYGVNS. V was pared by 2 bases and J by 8 bases, with 6 bases of the junction left unmatched. CDR3 protein: CASSEPGQGLHEQFF. CDR3 nucleotide sequence: TGTGCCAGCAGTGAACCGGGACAGGGGTTGCATGAGCAGTTCTTC.

The chain employs TRBV5-4 and TRBJ2-1; D not certain. CDR3 length: 13 amino acids. The germline V gene has CDR1 SGHNT and CDR2 YYREEE (reference sequence). Trimming left V 4 bases short and J 4 bases short, with 9 bases between. The CDR3 region has the DNA TGTGCCAGCAGCCTCGGGTCATACAATGAGCAGTTCTTC. Translating gives CASSLGSYNEQFF.

V usage is TRBV29-1 and J usage is TRBJ1-1; TRBD1 might be the D (5 bases). The CDR3 runs to 13 residues. V gave up 7 bases and J gave up 4 bases, with 16 bases separating them. CDR1 is SQVTM and CDR2 is ANQGSEA in the germline V gene. CDR3 sequence (DNA): TGCAGCGCCCCGGGACGGGGCGGCACTGAAGCTTTCTTT. Residues: CSAPGRGGTEAFF.

The chain is built from TRBV30 and TRBJ1-2; possible D gene TRBD1, 6 bases. CDR1 and CDR2 from the germline V gene are GTSNPN and SVGIG (reference sequence). The CDR3 runs to 14 residues. Trimming took 0 bases from V and 8 from J, leaving 16 bases between them. The DNA of the CDR3 is TGTGCCTGGAGTGTGCACAGGGAAGGAGGCGGCTACACCTTC. Amino acid sequence: CAWSVHREGGGYTF. The variable domain in full, completed from reference TRBV30 and TRBJ1-2, reads SQTIHQWPATLVQPVGSPLSLECTVEGTSNPNLYWYRQAAGRGLQLLFYSVGIGQISSEVPQNLSASRPQDRQFILSSKKLLLSDSGFYLCAWSVHREGGGYTFGSGTRLTVV.

The chain uses TRBV29-1 and TRBJ2-5; D possibly corresponds to TRBD2 (5 bases). The CDR3 has 13 amino acids. V lost 8 bases and J 5 bases, leaving 18 bases between the germline ends. The germline V gene encodes CDR1 SQVTM and CDR2 ANQGSEA. CDR3 sequence: CSFLGDVVETQYF. As DNA, the CDR3 is TGCAGCTTCCTCGGGGATGTAGTGGAGACCCAGTACTTC.

The rearrangement joins TRBV29-1 to TRBJ2-7, with unresolved D. From germline, CDR1 is SQVTM and CDR2 ANQGSEA. This CDR3 comprises 12 residues. The V end was cut by 7 bases, the J end by 4 bases, with 14 bases between. The DNA for the CDR3 is TGCAGCGCCCTGGGCCCCTCATACGAGCAGTACTTC. This encodes CSALGPSYEQYF.

V and J are TRBV27 and TRBJ1-4, with D perhaps matching TRBD1 (5 bases). Trimming stripped 4 bases from V and 4 bases from J, with 13 bases between. The CDR3 loop spans 15 amino acids. Germline CDR1 MNHEY, CDR2 SMNVEV (reference sequence). CDR3 DNA: TGTGCCAGCAGTTGGTTCGGGACGAATAATGAAAAACTGTTTTTT. Its protein is CASSWFGTNNEKLFF.

The rearrangement uses TRBV21-1 and TRBJ1-1. TRBV21-1 is a pseudogene segment. This CDR3 is 13 amino acids long. The CDR3 here is CASSKAPNTEAFF. The DNA for the CDR3 is TGTGCCAGCAGCAAAGCACCGAACACTGAAGCTTTCTTT.

The chain joins TRBV10-3 to TRBJ2-7, with 7 bases identical to TRBD1. V shed 6 bases, J shed 0 bases, and the junction held 2 bases outside the gene matches. From germline, CDR1 is ENHRY and CDR2 SYGVKD. This CDR3 region has 13 residues. The CDR3 loop is CAIRDRTSYEQYF. CDR3 DNA sequence: TGTGCCATCAGGGACAGGACCTCCTACGAGCAGTACTTC.

The V call is TRBV7-2, the J call TRBJ2-3; D perhaps matches TRBD2 (6 bases). Germline loops: CDR1 SGHTA, CDR2 FQGNSA. V shed 1 base and J shed 5 bases, with 7 bases lying between them. This CDR3 has 13 residues. The CDR3 here is CASSLGGLDTQYF. Here the CDR3 DNA reads TGTGCCAGCAGCTTAGGGGGACTAGATACGCAGTATTTT. The whole variable domain, filled in from reference TRBV7-2 and TRBJ2-3, reads GAGVSQSPSNKVTEKGKDVELRCDPISGHTALYWYRQSLGQGLEFLIYFQGNSAPDKSGLPSDRFSAERTGGSVSTLTIQRTQQEDSAVYLCASSLGGLDTQYFGPGTRLTVL.

The chain carries TRBV19 and TRBJ2-2; D may be TRBD1 (6 bases). Looked up from germline, CDR1 is LNHDA and CDR2 is SQIVND (reference sequence). Trimming pared 9 bases from V and 0 bases from J, leaving 11 bases between. This CDR3 contains 14 residues. CDR3 amino acids: CASWTDSNTGELFF. CDR3 in DNA: TGTGCCAGCTGGACAGACTCGAACACCGGGGAGCTGTTTTTT. Drawing the rest from reference TRBV19 and TRBJ2-2, the complete variable domain is DGGITQSPKYLFRKEGQNVTLSCEQNLNHDAMYWYRQDPGQGLRLIYYSQIVNDFQKGDIAEGYSVSREKKESFPLTVTSAQKNPTAFYLCASWTDSNTGELFFGEGSRLTVL.

This clone came up a few times. The chain employs TRBV20-1 and TRBJ2-1, with unresolved D. The CDR3 extends over 11 amino acids. V dropped 3 bases and J dropped 4 bases, with 4 bases sitting between them. CDR1 is DFQATT and CDR2 is SNEGSKA in the germline V gene (reference sequence). The CDR3 nucleotides read TGCAGTGCTAGCGTTTACAATGAGCAGTTCTTC. It is translated as CSASVYNEQFF.

The chain combines TRBV29-1 with TRBJ1-3, with D unresolved. Germline assignment: CDR1 SQVTM and CDR2 ANQGSEA. The CDR3 runs to 18 residues. Between the trimmed V and J ends, which lost 0 bases and 1 base, there was a span of 19 bases. CDR3 in amino acids: CSVEDPEGQERSGNTIYF. CDR3 sequence (DNA): TGCAGCGTTGAAGATCCGGAGGGCCAGGAGCGGTCTGGAAACACCATATATTTT.

The chain uses TRBV27 and TRBJ1-5; tentative D call: TRBD1 (6 bases). Per the germline V gene, CDR1 is MNHEY and CDR2 is SMNVEV (reference sequence). Trimming pared 3 bases from V and 1 base from J, leaving 10 bases between. The CDR3 spans 15 residues. The DNA for the CDR3 is TGTGCCAGCAGTTTGGCCCAGGGGAGCAATCAGCCCCAGCATTTT. It specifies CASSLAQGSNQPQHF.

The rearrangement links TRBV6-2 or TRBV6-3 to TRBJ1-2; D remains unclear. The germline V gene encodes CDR1 MNHEY and CDR2 SVGEGT. This CDR3 spans 12 amino acids. V was shortened by 0 bases and J by 9 bases, with 8 bases between the two germline ends. The CDR3 sequence is CASSYSALSYTF. CDR3 DNA sequence: TGTGCCAGCAGTTACTCCGCCCTGAGCTACACCTTC.

The V gene is TRBV27, the J gene TRBJ2-2; TRBD1 matches 7 bases. The CDR3 has 16 amino acids. Germline V gives CDR1 MNHEY, CDR2 SMNVEV (reference sequence). V was pared by 3 bases and J by 6 bases, with 10 bases of the junction left unmatched. The CDR3 protein is CASSFFTGDVAGELFF. CDR3 in DNA: TGTGCCAGCAGTTTCTTCACAGGGGATGTCGCCGGGGAGCTGTTTTTT.

This clone was seen a few times. This rearrangement joins TRBV9 to TRBJ1-2; 10 bases align to TRBD1. Germline-derived CDR1 and CDR2 are SGDLS and YYNGEE. CDR3 size: 14 residues. V trimming: 0 bases; J trimming: 8 bases; junction bases outside the gene matches: 4. The CDR3 here is CASSVGQGARGYTF. CDR3 in DNA: TGTGCCAGCAGCGTAGGACAGGGGGCGCGAGGCTACACCTTC.